This paragraph covers one TCR beta chain sequence. Antigen specificity is unknown. Trimming took off 2 bases at V and 4 bases at J, with 11 bases between the two ends. CDR1 SQVTM and CDR2 ANQGSEA come from the germline V gene. The CDR3 has 14 amino acids. This sample was taken from a study of CD8 T cells in ankylosing spondylitis. By quantitative 5'-RACE with molecular barcodes, the TCR beta libraries were made. TCRdb re-analysed the 5' RACE reads in MiXCR, keeping a single row per CDR3 protein. In the table there are under 300,000 distinct CDR3 sequences, approximately 20% of which are singletons. Study-level results: Reportedly, matched ankylosing spondylitis synovial fluid was significantly enriched for disease-linked clones.

This rearrangement joins TRBV29-1 to TRBJ2-2, with a weak D call TRBD1 (6 bases). This clonotype was obtained from a male donor with ankylosing spondylitis or in good health (not recorded which). The specimen was blood, either unsorted or a sorted T cell fraction (not recorded which). CDR3 DNA sequence: TGCAGCGTTGAACAGGGGAAAGCCACCGGGGAGCTGTTTTTT. Its translation is CSVEQGKATGELFF.